This TCR beta chain was retrieved from a study of blood T cell repertoires in COVID-19. Study information: From the United States, Italy and Spain came samples of acute and convalescent COVID-19.

Germline lookup yields CDR1 SGHDT and CDR2 YYEEEE. The CDR3 runs 15 residues. The V gene lost 3 bases and the J gene lost 0 bases, with 10 bases spanning the gap. Generated by immunoSEQ multiplex PCR, the TCRdb table keeps only in-frame clones and is missing some. Of roughly 59,000 clones listed, 76% are singletons. Material for sequencing was peripheral blood. The sequence derives from a woman between 50 and 59 years old with active or convalescent COVID-19. The gene calls are TRBV5-6 and TRBJ1-3; tentatively, D is TRBD1 (6 bases). The CDR3: CASSSRGGSGNTIYF. The CDR3 region has the DNA TGTGCCAGCAGCTCGAGGGGGGGCTCTGGAAACACCATATATTTT.